A few counts support the clone carrying this TCR beta chain. In the authors' methods: Using reference gene primer amplification, nucleated cell counts were estimated. Some clones are missing from TCRdb's copy, which holds only in-frame ones; the method was immunoSEQ multiplex PCR. V and J calls and clone size are those listed in that table; D and trimming were worked out from the DNA. Of around 100,000 clones listed, over 75% are singletons. This specimen belongs to a study of blood T cell repertoires in COVID-19. This receptor was taken from a man between 25 and 39 years old in a cohort sampled during active COVID-19. Source material: peripheral blood.

The chain's CDR3 is CASSPTVQQVGEQYF. CDR3 nucleotides: TGTGCCAGCAGCCCAACGGTTCAACAGGTGGGCGAGCAGTACTTC. The chain recombines TRBV7-2 with TRBJ2-7; a possible D gene is TRBD1 (5 bases). V was cut by 5 bases and J by 6 bases, with 20 bases left in between. Germline values: CDR1 SGHTA, CDR2 FQGNSA. The CDR3 runs to 15 residues.